These 10 T cell receptor delta chains were all obtained from the same sample, sequenced in a study of gamma-delta T cells after stem cell transplantation. TCRdb called clones from the RT-PCR reads again using CATT. The data show thousands of delta-chain clones, less than 2% seen once. The sample consisted of gamma-delta T cells. These receptors were taken from a human donor. It is not recorded whose cells these are; they may come from a transplant donor.

As for this clone: The same CDR3 can be traced to other DNA sequences in this sample. V and J are TRDV2 and TRDJ3; 9 bases are a match to TRDD3. The CDR3 covers 23 residues. Germline values: CDR1 GEAIGNYY, CDR2 EKD. With V trimmed by 0 bases and J by 1 base, 18 bases remained unmatched. This CDR3 reads CACDTVPSGDTPKSSWDTRQMFF. The DNA for the CDR3 is TGTGCCTGTGACACCGTGCCTTCAGGGGATACGCCAAAAAGTTCCTGGGACACCCGACAGATGTTTTTC.

Worth noting for this clone: A read error may be the cause here, since a much bigger clone is one base away. Additional DNA sequences in this sample encode the identical CDR3. The rearrangement uses TRDV2 and TRDJ1; 12 nucleotides match TRDD3. V gave up 0 bases and J gave up 4 bases; unmatched junction bases: 11. The germline V gene encodes CDR1 GEAIGNYY and CDR2 EKD. The CDR3 loop spans 18 amino acids. CDR3 DNA: TGTGCCTGTGACACCGGTAATCTGGGGGATACGCGATTCGATAAACTCATCTTT. Protein sequence: CACDTGNLGDTRFDKLIF.

This clone was observed a handful of times. A read error likely explains this, since a far larger clone differs by one base. The genes are TRDV1 and TRDJ1; 10 bases line up with TRDD3. CDR3 size: 26 residues. Germline V CDR1 and CDR2: TSWWSYY, QGS. The V gene end was trimmed by 0 bases and the J gene end by 0 bases; junction bases not matched to a gene: 31. CDR3 protein: CALGELSLAPGDWGMLEGLHTDKLIF. CDR3 in DNA: TGTGCTCTTGGGGAACTGAGTCTGGCCCCCGGGGACTGGGGGATGCTCGAAGGATTACACACCGATAAACTCATCTTT.

This clone was found a few times. The mismatch at residue 17 between this DNA's translation and the TCRdb protein of a much larger clone likely reflects a read error; the protein shown is translated from the DNA. V gene TRDV2 combines with J gene TRDJ3, with D possibly being TRDD3 (5 bases). This CDR3 region has 18 residues. From germline, CDR1 is GEAIGNYY and CDR2 EKD. The CDR3 region is CACDAVSYIPWDTRQMIF. The CDR3 DNA reads as TGTGCCTGTGACGCTGTGAGTTACATCCCCTGGGACACCCGACAGATGATTTTC.

In the case of this clone: This sequence may be a read error, since a much larger clone differs from it by one base. Other nucleotide sequences in the sample specify the same CDR3. V and J are TRDV2 and TRDJ2, with a tentative D call TRDD3 (5 bases). Germline lookup yields CDR1 GEAIGNYY and CDR2 EKD. The CDR3 totals 15 residues. Trimming pared 4 bases from V and 8 bases from J, leaving 19 bases between. The CDR3 region has the DNA TGTGCCTGTGATCCAATGGGGACCCCGGGGGCACAACTCTTCTTT. It encodes CACDPMGTPGAQLFF.

Details on this clone: Since a far larger clone is one base different, this is likely a read error. V and J are TRDV2 and TRDJ1; TRDD3 matches 11 bases. The CDR3 has 16 amino acids. Germline CDR1 is GEAIGNYY and CDR2 is EKD. DNA for the CDR3: TGTGCCCGTGACACACTGGGGGATATGAGGACCGATAAACTCATCTTT. Its translation is CARDTLGDMRTDKLIF.

This clone qualifies as large (0.1 to 1%). DNA for the CDR3: TGTGCCTGTGATCTTATGGGGATGTCTTTAAAACTCATCTTT. Translating gives CACDLMGMSLKLIF. This chain connects TRDV2 to TRDJ1, with D possibly being TRDD3 (6 bases). The germline gives CDR1 GEAIGNYY, CDR2 EKD. The CDR3 consists of 14 residues. Trimming left V 4 bases short and J 8 bases short, with 19 bases between.

About this clone itself: Given a far larger clone just one base away, this is likely a sequencing read error. Other DNA sequences in the same sample also yield this CDR3. This chain joins TRDV2 and TRDJ1; tentative D call: TRDD3 (5 bases). V was cut by 1 base and J by 4 bases, with 12 bases left in between. Germline values: CDR1 GEAIGNYY, CDR2 EKD. The CDR3 is 14 amino acids. The CDR3 sequence: CACDTLGGGDKLIF. The DNA for the CDR3 is TGTGCCTGTGACACACTAGGGGGCGGCGATAAACTCATCTTT.

This sequence joins TRDV1 and TRDJ1; 13 bases align to TRDD3. CDR3 length: 26 amino acids. Germline lookup yields CDR1 TSWWSYY and CDR2 QGS. The junction had 28 bases not matched to a gene; V was cut back by 0 bases and J by 0 bases. The CDR3 here is CALGELQFRTPALGDTRLPYTDKLIF. As DNA, the CDR3 is TGTGCTCTTGGGGAACTCCAGTTCCGCACCCCAGCACTGGGGGATACGCGACTGCCTTACACCGATAAACTCATCTTT.

The chain combines TRDV2 with TRDJ1; 12 nucleotides line up with TRDD3. The junction had 7 bases not matched to a gene; V was cut back by 0 bases and J by 0 bases. The CDR3 covers 18 residues. Germline assignment: CDR1 GEAIGNYY and CDR2 EKD. CDR3 amino acids: CACDTVTGGYMNTDKLIF. CDR3 bases: TGTGCCTGTGACACCGTTACTGGGGGATACATGAACACCGATAAACTCATCTTT.